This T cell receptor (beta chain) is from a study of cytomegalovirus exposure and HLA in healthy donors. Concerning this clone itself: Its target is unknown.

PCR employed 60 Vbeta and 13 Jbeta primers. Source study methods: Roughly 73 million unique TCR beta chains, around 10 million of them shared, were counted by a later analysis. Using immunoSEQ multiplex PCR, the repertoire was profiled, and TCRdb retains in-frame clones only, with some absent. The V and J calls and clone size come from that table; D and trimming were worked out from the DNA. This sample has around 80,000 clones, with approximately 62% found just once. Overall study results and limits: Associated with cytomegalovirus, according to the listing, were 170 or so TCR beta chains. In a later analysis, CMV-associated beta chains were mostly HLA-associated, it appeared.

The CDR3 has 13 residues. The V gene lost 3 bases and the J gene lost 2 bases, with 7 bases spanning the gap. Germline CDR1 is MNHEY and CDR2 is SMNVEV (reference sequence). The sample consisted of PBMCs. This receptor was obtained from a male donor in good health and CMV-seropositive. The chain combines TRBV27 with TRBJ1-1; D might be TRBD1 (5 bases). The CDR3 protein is CASSFTGNTEAFF. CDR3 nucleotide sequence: TGTGCCAGCAGTTTCACAGGAAACACTGAAGCTTTCTTT.